This TCR beta chain was sequenced during a study of blood T cell repertoires in COVID-19. On the study more broadly: The origin of the acute and convalescent COVID-19 samples was the United States, Italy and Spain. The analysed material was cDNA or gDNA that came from T cells, B-cell-depleted T cells, or PBMCs.

As originally analysed: Amplifying reference gene primers gave estimates of nucleated cell counts. Generated by immunoSEQ multiplex PCR, the TCRdb table keeps only in-frame clones and is missing some. That table supplies the V and J calls and clone size; D and trimming were determined from the DNA. Of over 100,000 clones in the sample, roughly 69% were seen once. V dropped 5 bases and J dropped 3 bases, with 18 bases sitting between them. CDR3 length: 16 residues. From germline, CDR1 is SGHTA and CDR2 FQGNSA. This chain links TRBV7-2 with TRBJ2-3; weak D call: TRBD1 (9 bases). Sequencing was carried out using peripheral blood. The receptor was derived from a woman aged 70-85 years with acute or convalescent COVID-19. The CDR3: CASSRYSGTGTDTQYF. The CDR3 DNA is TGTGCCAGCAGCAGGTATAGCGGGACAGGGACAGATACGCAGTATTTT.